These 18 T cell receptor beta chains originate from one sample sequenced in a study of blood T cell repertoires in COVID-19. TCRdb's copy holds only in-frame clones and misses some; the assay was immunoSEQ multiplex PCR. The data hold around 190,000 clones, with 83% observed a single time. The sample was peripheral blood. Every receptor here comes from a human donor in a cohort sampled during active COVID-19.

The gene calls are TRBV5-4 and TRBJ2-7, with TRBD2 identical over 8 bases. The ends lost 2 bases at V and 5 bases at J; junction bases unmatched: 3. Germline values: CDR1 SGHNT, CDR2 YYREEE (reference sequence). This CDR3 contains 13 residues. For the CDR3, the DNA is TGTGCCAGCAGCTTAGCGGGAGTAAACGAGCAGTACTTC. Residues: CASSLAGVNEQYF.

This clone has a single count. V is TRBV2 and J is TRBJ2-7; D is possibly TRBD1 (5 bases). Trimming removed 6 bases from V and 2 bases from J, with 11 bases in between. The CDR3 spans 13 residues. The V gene's germline CDR1 is SNHLY and CDR2 FYNNEI. The CDR3 here is CASSLRATYEQYF. The CDR3 nucleotides are TGTGCCAGCAGCCTCAGGGCCACCTACGAGCAGTACTTC.

This CDR3 is CASSSGTHSTDTQYF. CDR3 DNA: TGTGCCAGCAGTTCCGGGACACACAGCACAGATACGCAGTATTTT. The chain combines TRBV2 with TRBJ2-3, with a tentative D call TRBD1 (6 bases). The CDR3 runs 15 residues. Trimming shortened V by 5 bases and J by 0 bases, and 12 bases separated the two germline ends. The germline gives CDR1 SNHLY, CDR2 FYNNEI.

The J gene is TRBJ2-7, the V gene TRBV27; D may be TRBD1 (5 bases). The germline gives CDR1 MNHEY, CDR2 SMNVEV (reference sequence). The V and J ends lost 2 bases and 4 bases respectively, with 6 bases between them. The CDR3 runs to 12 residues. This chain's CDR3 is CASSLRGYEQYF. The CDR3 DNA reads TGTGCCAGCAGTTTAAGGGGTTACGAGCAGTACTTC.

The V call is TRBV28, the J call TRBJ2-2; D is possibly TRBD2 (6 bases). This CDR3 is 13 amino acids long. The germline gives CDR1 MDHEN, CDR2 SYDVKM. With 2 bases removed from V and 6 bases from J, the gap between germline ends came to 7 bases. In DNA, the CDR3 is TGTGCCAGCAGTTTAGGGACTCCCGGGGAGCTGTTTTTT. Translating it yields CASSLGTPGELFF.

The sample holds one count of this clone. Its ends do not fully match the called genes, so a read error is possible. The genes are TRBV7-7 and TRBJ2-2; weak D call: TRBD2 (6 bases). Germline assignment: CDR1 SSHAT and CDR2 FNYEAQ (reference sequence). The CDR3 contains 15 residues. The CDR3 nucleotides read TGTGCTAGCAGCTCCGGGACTGCGAACACCGGGGAGCTGTTTTTT. Protein sequence: CASSSGTANTGELFF. Together with reference TRBV7-7 and TRBJ2-2, the CDR3 gives the full variable domain: GAGVSQSPRYKVTKRGQDVTLRCDPISSHATLYWYQQALGQGPEFLTYFNYEAQPDKSGLPSDRFSAERPEGSISTLTIQRTEQRDSAMYRCASSSGTANTGELFFGEGSRLTVL.

V usage is TRBV19 and J usage is TRBJ1-2; no firm D call. The V and J ends lost 3 bases and 3 bases respectively, with 11 bases between them. Germline assignment: CDR1 LNHDA and CDR2 SQIVND (reference sequence). The CDR3 is 14 residues long. CDR3 loop: CASSIKNTYYGYTF. The CDR3 DNA sequence: TGTGCCAGTAGTATTAAAAACACCTACTATGGCTACACCTTC.

The chain joins TRBV6-4 to TRBJ2-1; D ambiguous. The CDR3 totals 12 residues. V lost 2 bases and J lost 6, with 5 bases in between. Germline V lookup: CDR1 MRHNA, CDR2 SNTAGT. CDR3 sequence: CASSDGGNEQFF. In nucleotides, the CDR3 is TGTGCCAGCAGTGACGGCGGCAATGAGCAGTTCTTC.

The rearrangement uses TRBV15 and TRBJ2-7, with 9 bases aligning to TRBD2. Germline V lookup: CDR1 LNHNV, CDR2 YYDKDF (reference sequence). J lost 2 bases, V lost 1 base, and 6 bases had no gene match. The CDR3 contains 16 residues. In DNA form, the CDR3 reads TGTGCCACCAGCAGAGGCATGGGACTAGCAGCCTACGAGCAGTACTTC. This encodes CATSRGMGLAAYEQYF. The complete variable domain, with remaining parts taken from reference TRBV15 and TRBJ2-7, reads DAMVIQNPRYQVTQFGKPVTLSCSQTLNHNVMYWYQQKSSQAPKLLFHYYDKDFNNEADTPDNFQSRRPNTSFCFLDIRSPGLGDTAMYLCATSRGMGLAAYEQYFGPGTRLTVT.

The chain is built from TRBV4-1 and TRBJ1-5; TRBD1 agrees at 9 bases. There are 15 residues in the CDR3. In germline, CDR1 is MGHRA, CDR2 YSYEKL. V shed 4 bases, J shed 5 bases, and the junction held 6 bases outside the gene matches. As DNA, the CDR3 is TGCGCCAGCAGCCTAGGGACAGGGCAAGATCAGCCCCAGCATTTT. This translates into CASSLGTGQDQPQHF.

V is TRBV7-2 and J is TRBJ2-3, with D uncertain. Looked up from germline, CDR1 is SGHTA and CDR2 is FQGNSA. The CDR3 has 14 residues. With 1 base removed from V and 0 bases from J, the gap between germline ends came to 5 bases. This CDR3 is CASSLDRSTDTQYF. In DNA, the CDR3 is TGTGCCAGCAGCTTAGACAGAAGCACAGATACGCAGTATTTT.

The V gene is TRBV6-5, the J gene TRBJ1-5; possible D gene TRBD1, 5 bases. V was pared by 4 bases and J by 3 bases, with 10 bases between. The germline CDR1 and CDR2 sequences are MNHEY and SVGAGI. CDR3 length: 14 residues. The CDR3 coding sequence is TGTGCCAGCAGTTCCTTGGGGCTCAATCAGCCCCAGCATTTT. Translating it yields CASSSLGLNQPQHF.

Points on this clone: The same CDR3 is also encoded by other DNA sequences in this sample. This chain connects TRBV14 to TRBJ2-7, with D tentatively TRBD1 (5 bases). Between the trimmed V and J ends, which lost 5 bases and 4 bases, there was a span of 9 bases. Germline V gene lookup returns CDR1 SGHDN and CDR2 FVKESK. The CDR3 contains 12 residues. CDR3 sequence reads: CASSSDSYEQYF. CDR3 sequence (DNA): TGTGCCAGCAGCTCAGACAGTTACGAGCAGTACTTC.

This sequence joins TRBV5-6 and TRBJ2-3; D may be TRBD2 (6 bases). Trimming left V 3 bases short and J 8 bases short, with 7 bases between. CDR3 size: 11 residues. Germline values: CDR1 SGHDT, CDR2 YYEEEE. CDR3 coding DNA: TGTGCCAGCAGCTCAGCGGGTACGCAGTATTTT. Its translation is CASSSAGTQYF.

The count of this clone is one. This chain links TRBV5-8 with TRBJ1-1; possible D gene TRBD1, 6 bases. Trimming removed 4 bases from V and 8 bases from J, with 15 bases in between. CDR3 length equals 13 residues. Germline V gene sequence: CDR1 SGHTS, CDR2 YDEGEE. CDR3 in DNA: TGTGCCAGCAGCCCCCCTGGACAGCAGGAAGCTTTCTTT. This encodes CASSPPGQQEAFF.

The table lists this clone with a few counts. The rearrangement links TRBV5-1 to TRBJ1-1; 9 bases are shared with TRBD1. With 4 bases clipped from V and 4 bases from J, the junction kept 14 bases outside the gene matches. Germline-derived CDR1 and CDR2 are SGHRS and YFSETQ. CDR3 length equals 17 residues. CDR3 nucleotides: TGCGCCAGCAGCCCCCGGGACAGGGCGATTTTTGGCACTGAAGCTTTCTTT. Translation: CASSPRDRAIFGTEAFF.

This clone was counted a few times. The chain employs TRBV7-3 and TRBJ1-2, with D perhaps TRBD1 (5 bases). The V end lost 5 bases, the J end lost 4 bases, and 14 bases lay between the germline ends. The CDR3 has 14 residues. CDR1 and CDR2 from the germline V gene are SGHTA and FQGTGA. In DNA, the CDR3 is TGTGCCAGCAGCCCAAACGCAGGGTTCTATGGCTACACCTTC. Residues: CASSPNAGFYGYTF. The variable domain in full, completed from reference TRBV7-3 and TRBJ1-2, reads GAGVSQTPSNKVTEKGKYVELRCDPISGHTALYWYRQSLGQGPEFLIYFQGTGAADDSGLPNDRFFAVRPEGSVSTLKIQRTERGDSAVYLCASSPNAGFYGYTFGSGTRLTVV.

The chain couples TRBV28 to TRBJ2-3, with a weak D call TRBD2 (6 bases). This CDR3 has 14 amino acids. V was pared by 6 bases and J by 4 bases, with 14 bases between. Germline V CDR1 and CDR2: MDHEN, SYDVKM. CDR3 in DNA: TGTGCCAGCAGCGGTCGGAGGGCCCCAGATACGCAGTATTTT. Translation: CASSGRRAPDTQYF.